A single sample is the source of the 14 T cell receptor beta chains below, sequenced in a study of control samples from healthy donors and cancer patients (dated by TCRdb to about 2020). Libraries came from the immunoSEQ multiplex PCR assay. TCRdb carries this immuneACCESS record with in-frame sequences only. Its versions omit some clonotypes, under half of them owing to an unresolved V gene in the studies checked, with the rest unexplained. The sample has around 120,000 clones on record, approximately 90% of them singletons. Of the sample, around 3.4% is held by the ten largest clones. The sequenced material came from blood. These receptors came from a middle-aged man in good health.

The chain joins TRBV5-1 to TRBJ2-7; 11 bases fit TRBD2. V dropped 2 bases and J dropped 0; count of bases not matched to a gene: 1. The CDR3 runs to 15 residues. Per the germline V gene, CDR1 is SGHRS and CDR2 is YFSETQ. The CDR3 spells CASSFSGGGSYEQYF. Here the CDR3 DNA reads TGCGCCAGCAGCTTTAGCGGGGGGGGCTCCTACGAGCAGTACTTC.

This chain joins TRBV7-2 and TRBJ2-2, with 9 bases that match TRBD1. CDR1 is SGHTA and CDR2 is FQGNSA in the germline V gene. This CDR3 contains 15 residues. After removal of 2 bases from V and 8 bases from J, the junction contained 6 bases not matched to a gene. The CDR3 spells CASSLSTGGKGELFF. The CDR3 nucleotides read TGTGCCAGCAGCTTATCGACAGGGGGAAAAGGGGAGCTGTTTTTT.

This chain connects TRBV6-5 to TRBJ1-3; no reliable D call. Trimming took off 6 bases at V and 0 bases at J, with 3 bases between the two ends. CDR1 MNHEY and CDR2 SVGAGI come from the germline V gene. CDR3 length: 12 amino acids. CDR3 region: CASRPSGNTIYF. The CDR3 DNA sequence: TGTGCCAGCAGGCCCTCTGGAAACACCATATATTTT.

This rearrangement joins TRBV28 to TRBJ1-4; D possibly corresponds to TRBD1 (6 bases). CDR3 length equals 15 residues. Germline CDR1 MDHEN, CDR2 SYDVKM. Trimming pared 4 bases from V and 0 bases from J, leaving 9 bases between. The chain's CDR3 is CASSSRGATNEKLFF. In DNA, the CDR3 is TGTGCCAGCAGTTCCAGGGGTGCAACTAATGAAAAACTGTTTTTT.

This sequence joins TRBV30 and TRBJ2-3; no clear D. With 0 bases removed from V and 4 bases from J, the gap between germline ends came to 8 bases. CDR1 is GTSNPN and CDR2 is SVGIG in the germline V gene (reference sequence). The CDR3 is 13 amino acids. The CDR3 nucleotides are TGTGCCTGGAGTGTACTTGCGGCAGATACGCAGTATTTT. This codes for CAWSVLAADTQYF.

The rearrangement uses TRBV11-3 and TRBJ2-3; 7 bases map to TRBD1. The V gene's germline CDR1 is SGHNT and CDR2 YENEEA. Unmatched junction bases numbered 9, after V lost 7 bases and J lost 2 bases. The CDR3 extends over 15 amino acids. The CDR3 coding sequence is TGTGCCAGCACAGGGGGTCCTCCCTACACAGATACGCAGTATTTT. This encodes CASTGGPPYTDTQYF.

CDR3 coding DNA: TGTGCCAGCAGCGTAGTACCGAGCTCCTACAATGAGCAGTTCTTC. Amino acids: CASSVVPSSYNEQFF. J is TRBJ2-1 and V is TRBV9; D is ambiguous. Trimming removed 0 bases from V and 0 bases from J, with 7 bases in between. The germline CDR1 and CDR2 sequences are SGDLS and YYNGEE. This CDR3 comprises 15 residues.

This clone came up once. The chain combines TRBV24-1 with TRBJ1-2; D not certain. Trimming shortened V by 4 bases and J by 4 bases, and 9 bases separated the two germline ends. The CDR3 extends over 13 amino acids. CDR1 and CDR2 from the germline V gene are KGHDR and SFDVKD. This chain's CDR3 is CATSDPSAYGYTF. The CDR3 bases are TGTGCCACCAGTGACCCCTCAGCCTATGGCTACACCTTC.

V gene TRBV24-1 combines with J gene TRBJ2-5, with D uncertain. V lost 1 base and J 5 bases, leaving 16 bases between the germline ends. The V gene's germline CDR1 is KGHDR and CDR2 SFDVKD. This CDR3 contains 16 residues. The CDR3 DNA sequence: TGTGCCACCAGTGATTTCGTCATAGGGATGGGTGAGACCCAGTACTTC. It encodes CATSDFVIGMGETQYF.

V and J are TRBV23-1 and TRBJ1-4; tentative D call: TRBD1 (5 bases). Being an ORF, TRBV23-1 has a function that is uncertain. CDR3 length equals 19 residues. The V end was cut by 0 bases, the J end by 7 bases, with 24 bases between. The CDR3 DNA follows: TGCGCCAGCAGTCAATCCCTGGGGCAGGTTGGAGCTAATAGTGAAAAACTGTTTTTT. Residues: CASSQSLGQVGANSEKLFF.

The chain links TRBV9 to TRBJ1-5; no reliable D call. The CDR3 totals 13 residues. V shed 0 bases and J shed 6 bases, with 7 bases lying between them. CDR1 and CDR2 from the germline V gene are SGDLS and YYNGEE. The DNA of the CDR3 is TGTGCCAGCAGCGTAGAAGGGCTTCAGCCCCAGCATTTT. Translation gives CASSVEGLQPQHF.

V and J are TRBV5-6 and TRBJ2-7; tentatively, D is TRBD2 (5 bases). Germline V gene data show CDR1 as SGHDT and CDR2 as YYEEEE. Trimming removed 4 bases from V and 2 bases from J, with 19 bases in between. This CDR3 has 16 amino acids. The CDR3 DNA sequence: TGTGCCAGCAGCCCCCCAGCTAGCTCAATAACCTACGAGCAGTACTTC. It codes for CASSPPASSITYEQYF.

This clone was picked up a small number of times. The CDR3 nucleotides are TGTGCCAGCAGTGAAGTGGCCGGACAGTCCTACGAGCAGTACTTC. This codes for CASSEVAGQSYEQYF. This sequence joins TRBV6-1 and TRBJ2-7, with D perhaps matching TRBD1 (6 bases). Germline assignment: CDR1 MNHNS and CDR2 SASEGT. The length of the CDR3 is 15 residues. With 1 base removed from V and 1 base from J, the gap between germline ends came to 11 bases.

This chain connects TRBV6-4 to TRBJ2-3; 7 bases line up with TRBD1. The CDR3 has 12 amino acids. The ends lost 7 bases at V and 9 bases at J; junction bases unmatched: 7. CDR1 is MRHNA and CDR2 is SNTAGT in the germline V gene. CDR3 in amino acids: CASKSDRDTQYF. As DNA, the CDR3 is TGTGCCAGCAAATCCGACAGGGACACGCAGTATTTT.